These 26 T cell receptor beta chains originate from one sample sequenced in a study of metastatic and nonmetastatic thyroid tumors. TCRdb re-clonotyped the PCR reads through MiXCR. The sample carries about 33,000 clones, about a sixth recorded once. There were no patients who had received any treatment before thyroid surgery. Sequenced material: blood. These receptors were taken from a female donor with papillary thyroid cancer or a benign thyroid nodule (not recorded which). Some clones in this sample may be carry-over from other donors' samples.

This clone was observed a few times. This may be a read error: a much more frequent sequence differs by one nucleotide. This chain joins TRBV5-6 and TRBJ1-2; a possible D gene is TRBD1 (6 bases). Germline V lookup: CDR1 SGHDT, CDR2 YYEEEE. The CDR3 runs 13 residues. Between the trimmed V and J ends, which lost 2 bases and 3 bases, there was a span of 8 bases. The CDR3 here is CASSLGGYYGYTF. In DNA, the CDR3 is TGTGCCAGCAGCTTAGGGGGGTACTATGGCTACACCTTC.

V usage is TRBV4-2 and J usage is TRBJ2-5; the match to TRBD2 covers 12 bases. The germline gives CDR1 LGHNA, CDR2 YNFKEQ. This CDR3 is 15 amino acids long. V lost 7 bases, J lost 7 bases, and 10 bases stayed unmatched. The CDR3 spells CASTLAGGAKGTQYF. The CDR3 DNA reads TGTGCCAGCACCCTAGCGGGGGGGGCCAAGGGGACCCAGTACTTC.

In its sample, this clone was seen many times. The chain is built from TRBV27 and TRBJ2-3, with D unresolved. V shed 4 bases and J shed 6 bases, with 11 bases lying between them. The CDR3 runs 13 residues. The germline CDR1 and CDR2 sequences are MNHEY and SMNVEV (reference sequence). The CDR3 is CASSYPARDTQYF. The CDR3 nucleotides are TGTGCCAGCAGTTATCCAGCGCGGGATACGCAGTATTTT.

At least ten counts were recorded for this clone. V usage is TRBV4-3 and J usage is TRBJ2-2; 8 nucleotides match TRBD2. J was trimmed by 0 bases and V by 3 bases; bases with no gene match: 6. Germline lookup yields CDR1 LGHNA and CDR2 YSLEER. This CDR3 is built from 17 residues. The CDR3 loop reads CASSQNSGVANTGELFF. The CDR3 nucleotides are TGCGCCAGCAGCCAGAATAGCGGGGTTGCGAACACCGGGGAGCTGTTTTTT.

With regard to this clone: An end of the junction differs from the germline gene, which may be a read error. J is TRBJ2-3 and V is TRBV20-1; D is perhaps TRBD2 (5 bases). CDR1 DFQATT and CDR2 SNEGSKA come from the germline V gene (reference sequence). CDR3 length: 15 residues. The DNA of the CDR3 is TGCAGTGCTAGAGGTGCGGGCGTTCGCACAGATGCGCAGTATTTT. Translation gives CSARGAGVRTDAQYF.

This clone was seen more than once but under ten times. The CDR3 protein is CASSLGWTIGTDTQYF. The DNA of the CDR3 is TGTGCCAGCAGCTTGGGGTGGACTATCGGAACAGATACGCAGTATTTT. The chain uses TRBV5-6 and TRBJ2-3, with TRBD2 as a possible D gene (6 bases). Germline CDR1 and CDR2: SGHDT and YYEEEE. CDR3 length equals 16 residues. The germline V and J ends were trimmed by 0 bases and 3 bases, with 14 bases remaining between them.

The table lists this clone with a few counts. The chain has TRBV20-1 and TRBJ2-7; possible D gene TRBD2, 6 bases. Trimming stripped 6 bases from V and 0 bases from J, with 12 bases between. The CDR3 loop spans 13 amino acids. The germline V gene has CDR1 DFQATT and CDR2 SNEGSKA (reference sequence). CDR3 nucleotides: TGCAGTGCCAGACTAGAGAGCTCCTACGAGCAGTACTTC. Translated, it gives CSARLESSYEQYF.

There are many counts of this clone. V and J are TRBV3-1 and TRBJ1-5; TRBD1 might be the D (5 bases). Trimming took 6 bases from V and 5 from J, leaving 17 bases between them. The CDR3 spans 15 residues. Germline V CDR1 and CDR2: LGHDT, YNNKEL (reference sequence). CDR3 protein: CASSFNNGGDQPQHF. The CDR3 coding sequence is TGTGCCAGCAGTTTCAACAATGGAGGGGATCAGCCCCAGCATTTT.

This sequence joins TRBV7-8 and TRBJ1-1; 7 nucleotides agree with TRBD1. The CDR3 is 16 residues long. V lost 0 bases to trimming and J lost 12 bases; unmatched junction nucleotides: 16. Germline V gives CDR1 SGHVS, CDR2 FQNEAQ. The CDR3 nucleotides read TGTGCCAGCAGCTTAGCCCAGACAGGGTGTCCGGAGTACTCTTTCTTT. The encoded protein is CASSLAQTGCPEYSFF.

This clone was found many times. The V call is TRBV11-2, the J call TRBJ1-2, with D unclear. Germline V gene sequence: CDR1 SGHAT, CDR2 FQNNGV. Trimming stripped 1 base from V and 8 bases from J, with 11 bases between. CDR3 length: 13 amino acids. CDR3 protein: CASSLAVGNGYTF. The CDR3 DNA sequence: TGTGCCAGCAGCTTAGCGGTTGGGAACGGCTACACCTTC.

This clone has at least ten counts. The chain combines TRBV5-1 with TRBJ2-2; tentatively, D is TRBD1 (6 bases). Germline CDR1 reads SGHRS; CDR2 reads YFSETQ. Trimming left V 4 bases short and J 7 bases short, with 14 bases between. This CDR3 has 14 amino acids. The CDR3, as DNA: TGCGCCAGCAGCGCGTACAGGGAGCACGGGGAGCTGTTTTTT. Translating gives CASSAYREHGELFF.

On this clone itself: Different DNA sequences within this sample yield the same CDR3. The chain combines TRBV9 with TRBJ2-1; unclear D gene. V gave up 0 bases and J gave up 8 bases, with 18 bases separating them. Germline V gene data show CDR1 as SGDLS and CDR2 as YYNGEE. The CDR3 spans 16 residues. The CDR3 DNA sequence: TGTGCCAGCAGCGTAGTCCTAAGTCCAAAGGCACATGAGCAGTTCTTC. It translates to CASSVVLSPKAHEQFF.

This clone was counted at least ten times. This chain joins TRBV4-2 and TRBJ2-7, with 11 positions matching TRBD1. The length of the CDR3 is 15 residues. Germline assignment: CDR1 LGHNA and CDR2 YNFKEQ. J lost 10 bases, V lost 0 bases, and 8 bases had no gene match. CDR3 amino acids: CASSQDKGQGVLQYF. The CDR3 nucleotides are TGTGCCAGCAGCCAAGATAAGGGACAGGGGGTTCTTCAGTACTTC.

In its sample, this clone was seen many times. This may arise from a read error, as a much more abundant clone is one base away. CDR3 bases: TGTGCCAGCAGTTACTTTGGGACTAGTGCTTTCAATGAGCAGCTCTTC. It is translated as CASSYFGTSAFNEQLF. The chain recombines TRBV6-6 with TRBJ2-1; 8 nucleotides align to TRBD2. The CDR3 length is 16 residues. Germline loops: CDR1 MNHNY, CDR2 SVGAGI (reference sequence).

This clone was observed many times. The J gene is TRBJ2-2, the V gene TRBV7-2; the D gene is possibly TRBD2 (5 bases). V was trimmed by 5 bases and J by 0 bases, leaving 13 bases between them. This CDR3 is 16 amino acids long. The germline V gene encodes CDR1 SGHTA and CDR2 FQGNSA. The CDR3 nucleotides read TGTGCCAGCAGCACGGAGGCTAGATCGAACACCGGGGAGCTGTTTTTT. As protein: CASSTEARSNTGELFF.

This clone was detected ten times or more. The sample has other DNA sequences that encode this CDR3 too. The chain is built from TRBV7-9 and TRBJ1-4; D is unresolved. V was trimmed by 5 bases and J by 5 bases, leaving 15 bases between them. This CDR3 spans 15 amino acids. Germline-derived CDR1 and CDR2 are SEHNR and FQNEAQ (reference sequence). CDR3 sequence reads: CASSLRREENEKLFF. As DNA, the CDR3 is TGTGCCAGCAGCCTACGACGGGAGGAAAATGAAAAACTGTTTTTT.

A few counts support this clone. A much larger clone lies a single base off, so this may be a read error. The rearrangement links TRBV29-1 to TRBJ1-1; D possibly corresponds to TRBD1 (6 bases). Germline assignment: CDR1 SQVTM and CDR2 ANQGSEA. This CDR3 has 12 residues. The CDR3: CSVEAGVTEDFF. CDR3 bases: TGCAGCGTTGAAGCAGGGGTCACTGAAGATTTCTTT.

This clone was recorded at least ten times. The J gene is TRBJ2-5, the V gene TRBV6-5, with 8 bases matching TRBD1. V lost 3 bases to trimming and J lost 2 bases; unmatched junction nucleotides: 5. There are 15 residues in the CDR3. Germline values: CDR1 MNHEY, CDR2 SVGAGI. The CDR3 DNA sequence: TGTGCCAGCAGTTATCGGGACAGGTTGCAAGAGACCCAGTACTTC. Translated, it gives CASSYRDRLQETQYF.

On this clone: A read error may produce the germline difference seen at one junction end. The chain recombines TRBV6-2 or TRBV6-3 with TRBJ2-3; D uncertain. With the DNA end fitting TRBJ1-5 better, the J assignment may be wrong. The CDR3 consists of 13 residues. Germline V gene sequence: CDR1 MNHEY, CDR2 SVGEGT. DNA of the CDR3: TGTGCAAGCAGTTTGCCAGGCACAGATACGCAGCATTTT. This sequence encodes CASSLPGTDTQHF.

At least ten counts were recorded for this clone. V gene TRBV19 combines with J gene TRBJ2-1; D is unclear. V was shortened by 0 bases and J by 1 base, with 10 bases between the two germline ends. There are 16 residues in the CDR3. CDR1 is LNHDA, CDR2 SQIVND, per germline (reference sequence). The CDR3 nucleotides read TGTGCCAGTAGTATAGATCTGGGCACTTCCTACAATGAGCAGTTCTTC. Translated, it gives CASSIDLGTSYNEQFF.

The sample holds many counts of this clone. CDR3 amino acids: CATSRDPRQGGYGYTF. CDR3 nucleotide sequence: TGTGCCACCAGCAGAGATCCCAGACAGGGCGGCTATGGCTACACCTTC. The chain combines TRBV15 with TRBJ1-2; 7 bases match TRBD1. Germline CDR1 reads LNHNV; CDR2 reads YYDKDF (reference sequence). The V gene end was trimmed by 0 bases and the J gene end by 4 bases; junction bases not matched to a gene: 8. The CDR3 totals 16 residues. Full variable domain (missing parts from reference TRBV15 and TRBJ1-2): DAMVIQNPRYQVTQFGKPVTLSCSQTLNHNVMYWYQQKSSQAPKLLFHYYDKDFNNEADTPDNFQSRRPNTSFCFLDIRSPGLGDTAMYLCATSRDPRQGGYGYTFGSGTRLTVV.

This clone came up many times. This chain joins TRBV28 and TRBJ1-4; TRBD1 matches at 8 bases. Germline assignment: CDR1 MDHEN and CDR2 SYDVKM. Losses at the gene ends were 4 bases for V and 8 bases for J; bases not matched to a gene: 9. The CDR3 has 15 residues. This chain's CDR3 is CASSSPGQAGEKLFF. The CDR3 nucleotides read TGTGCCAGCAGTTCCCCGGGACAGGCTGGGGAAAAACTGTTTTTT. The variable domain in full, completed from reference TRBV28 and TRBJ1-4, reads DVKVTQSSRYLVKRTGEKVFLECVQDMDHENMFWYRQDPGLGLRLIYFSYDVKMKEKGDIPEGYSVSREKKERFSLILESASTNQTSMYLCASSSPGQAGEKLFFGSGTQLSVL.

This clone was observed many times. The chain employs TRBV28 and TRBJ2-5; TRBD1 aligns across 8 bases. This CDR3 is 14 amino acids long. Germline values: CDR1 MDHEN, CDR2 SYDVKM. Trimming at V came to 6 bases and at J to 2 bases, leaving 5 bases not matched to a gene. CDR3 region: CASRSGTGQETQYF. DNA for the CDR3: TGTGCCAGCAGATCTGGGACAGGACAAGAGACCCAGTACTTC.

The table lists this clone with many counts. The rearrangement uses TRBV5-5 and TRBJ2-5; TRBD1 aligns across 7 bases. This CDR3 contains 14 residues. Germline values: CDR1 SGHKS, CDR2 YYEKEE (reference sequence). Germline trimming cut 4 bases from V and 3 bases from J; bases unmatched to any gene: 6. CDR3 bases: TGTGCCAGCAGCGAGACAGGGAGTAAAGAGACCCAGTACTTC. Translation: CASSETGSKETQYF.

Regarding this clone: This may stem from a read error, because a much larger clone lies one nucleotide away. This CDR3 is also generated by other DNA sequences in the sample. V gene TRBV11-2 combines with J gene TRBJ2-5, with D perhaps TRBD2 (6 bases). Per the germline V gene, CDR1 is SGHAT and CDR2 is FQNNGV. The V and J ends lost 6 bases and 2 bases respectively, with 22 bases between them. This CDR3 is built from 17 residues. CDR3 sequence reads: CASSPSRWSGGQETQYF. The CDR3 DNA reads TGTGCCAGCAGTCCGTCTCGGTGGTCCGGGGGTCAAGAGACCCAGTACTTC.

This clone was found a few times. A much larger clone is a single base away; this may be a read error. Distinct nucleotide sequences in the sample also encode this CDR3. The chain employs TRBV5-1 and TRBJ2-5; no definite D call. The CDR3 covers 14 residues. Per the germline V gene, CDR1 is SGHRS and CDR2 is YFSETQ. Written as DNA, the CDR3 is TGCGCCAGCAGCTCTTCGGCAGCGCAAGAGACCCAATACTTC. Protein sequence: CASSSSAAQETQYF.